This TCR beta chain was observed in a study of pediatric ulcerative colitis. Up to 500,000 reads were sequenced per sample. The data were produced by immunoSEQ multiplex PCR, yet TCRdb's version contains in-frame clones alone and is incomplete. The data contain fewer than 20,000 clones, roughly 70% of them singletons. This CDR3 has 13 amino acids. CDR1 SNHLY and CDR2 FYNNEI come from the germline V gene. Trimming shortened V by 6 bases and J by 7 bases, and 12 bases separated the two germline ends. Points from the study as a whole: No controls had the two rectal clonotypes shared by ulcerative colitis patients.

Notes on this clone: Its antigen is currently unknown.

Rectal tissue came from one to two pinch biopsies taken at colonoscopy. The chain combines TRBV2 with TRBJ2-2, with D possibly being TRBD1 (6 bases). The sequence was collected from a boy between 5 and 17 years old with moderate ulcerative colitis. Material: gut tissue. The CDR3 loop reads CASRTGLSGELFF. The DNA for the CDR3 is TGTGCCAGCAGGACAGGTCTGAGCGGGGAGCTGTTTTTT.